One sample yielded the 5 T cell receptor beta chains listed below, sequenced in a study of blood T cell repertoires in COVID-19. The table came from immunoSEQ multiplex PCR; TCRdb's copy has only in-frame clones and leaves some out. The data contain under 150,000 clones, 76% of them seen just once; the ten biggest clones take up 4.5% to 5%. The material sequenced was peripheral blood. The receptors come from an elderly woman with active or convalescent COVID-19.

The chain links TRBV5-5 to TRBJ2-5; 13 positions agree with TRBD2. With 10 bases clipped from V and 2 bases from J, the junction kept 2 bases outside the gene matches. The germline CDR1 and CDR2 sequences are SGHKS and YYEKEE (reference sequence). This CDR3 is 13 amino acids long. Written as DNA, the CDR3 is TGTGCCGGGGGACTAGCGGGGCAAGAGACCCAGTACTTC. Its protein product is CAGGLAGQETQYF.

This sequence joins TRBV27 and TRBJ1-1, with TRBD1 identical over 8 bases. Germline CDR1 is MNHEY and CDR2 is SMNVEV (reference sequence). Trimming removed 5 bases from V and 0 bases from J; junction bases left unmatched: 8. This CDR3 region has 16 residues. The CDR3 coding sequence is TGTGCCAGCAGTGTCGGACAGGGCAACATGAACACTGAAGCTTTCTTT. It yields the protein CASSVGQGNMNTEAFF.

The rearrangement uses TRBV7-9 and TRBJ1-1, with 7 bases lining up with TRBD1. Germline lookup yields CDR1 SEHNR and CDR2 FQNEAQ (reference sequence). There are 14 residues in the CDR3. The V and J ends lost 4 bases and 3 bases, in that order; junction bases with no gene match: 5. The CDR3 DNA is TGTGCCAGCAGCTACAGACAGGGAGACACTGAAGCTTTCTTT. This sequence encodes CASSYRQGDTEAFF.

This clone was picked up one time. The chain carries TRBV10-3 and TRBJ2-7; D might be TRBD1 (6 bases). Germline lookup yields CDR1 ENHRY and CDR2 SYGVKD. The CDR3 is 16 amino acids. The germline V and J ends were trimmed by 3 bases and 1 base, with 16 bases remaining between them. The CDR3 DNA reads TGTGCCATCAGTGATGCCACAGGGCGCCTTTCCTACGAGCAGTACTTC. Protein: CAISDATGRLSYEQYF.

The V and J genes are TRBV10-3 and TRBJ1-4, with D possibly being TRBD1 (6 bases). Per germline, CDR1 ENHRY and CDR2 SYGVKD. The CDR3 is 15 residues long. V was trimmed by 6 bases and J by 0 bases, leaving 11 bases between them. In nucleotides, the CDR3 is TGTGCCATCAGCCAAACAGGGACAACTAATGAAAAACTGTTTTTT. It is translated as CAISQTGTTNEKLFF.